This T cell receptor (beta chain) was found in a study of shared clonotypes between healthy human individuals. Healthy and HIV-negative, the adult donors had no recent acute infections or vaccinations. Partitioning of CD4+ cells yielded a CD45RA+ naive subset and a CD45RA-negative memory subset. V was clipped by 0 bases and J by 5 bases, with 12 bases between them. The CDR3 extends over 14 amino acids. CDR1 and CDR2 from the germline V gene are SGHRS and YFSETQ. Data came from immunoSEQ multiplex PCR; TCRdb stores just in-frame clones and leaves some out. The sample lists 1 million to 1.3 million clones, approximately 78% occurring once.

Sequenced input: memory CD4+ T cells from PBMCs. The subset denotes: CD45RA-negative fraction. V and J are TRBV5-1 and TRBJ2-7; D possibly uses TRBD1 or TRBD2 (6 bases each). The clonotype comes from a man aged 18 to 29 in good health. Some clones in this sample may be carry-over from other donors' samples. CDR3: CASSLAGGRDEQYF. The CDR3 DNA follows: TGCGCCAGCAGCTTGGCCGGGGGCAGGGACGAGCAGTACTTC.